These T cell receptor beta chains were read from a single sample in a study of shared clonotypes between healthy human individuals. Using immunoSEQ multiplex PCR, the repertoire was profiled, and TCRdb retains in-frame clones only, with some absent. Of about 1 million clones in the sample, about 77% are singletons; the top ten hold nearly 1.5%. The sequencing sample was made of memory CD4+ T cells sorted from blood. The origin of the receptors is a man between 18 and 29 years old in good health. The CDR3 runs from the conserved cysteine through the conserved F or W. Fields, in order: D gene, V gene, clone size, J gene, CDR3 DNA, CDR3 protein. D genes are given only for firm matches. The size field is filled for only some rows; it gives once, few, many or a size class.

d_gene: .
v_gene: TRBV23-1
abundance: .
j_gene: TRBJ2-7
CDR3nt: TGCGCCAGGGGCTCCCTTACAACGTGTACAGGGTGCTACGAGCAGTACTTC
CDR3aa: CARGSLTTCTGCYEQYF

d_gene: .
v_gene: TRBV5-4
abundance: .
j_gene: TRBJ1-6
CDR3nt: TGTGCCAGCAGCTTGGGGGGCGCAAGCTCCTATAATTCACCCCTCCACTTT
CDR3aa: CASSLGGASSYNSPLHF

d_gene: .
v_gene: TRBV18
abundance: few
j_gene: TRBJ2-3
CDR3nt: TGTGCCAGCTCACCCTCAAGGGGGAGCACAGATACGCAGTATTTT
CDR3aa: CASSPSRGSTDTQYF

d_gene: .
v_gene: TRBV5-1
abundance: .
j_gene: TRBJ1-2
CDR3nt: TGCGCCAGCAGCTTGGAGTCGGGCGCAGCCAATGGCTACACCTTC
CDR3aa: CASSLESGAANGYTF

d_gene: .
v_gene: TRBV10-3
abundance: .
j_gene: TRBJ1-1
CDR3nt: TGTGCCATCAGTGAGTCTTATCCCAAGCCAGACCAGAACACTGAAGCTTTCTTT
CDR3aa: CAISESYPKPDQNTEAFF

d_gene: TRBD2
v_gene: TRBV6-1
abundance: .
j_gene: TRBJ2-4
CDR3nt: TGTGCCAGCAGTGGCTCTTCTAGCGGGACTACCAAAAACATTCAGTACTTC
CDR3aa: CASSGSSSGTTKNIQYF

d_gene: TRBD2
v_gene: TRBV7-2
abundance: .
j_gene: TRBJ2-3
CDR3nt: TGTGCCAGCAGCTCTAGCGGGGGTTGGGCAGATACGCAGTATTTT
CDR3aa: CASSSSGGWADTQYF

d_gene: TRBD2
v_gene: TRBV11-3
abundance: .
j_gene: TRBJ2-7
CDR3nt: TGTGCCAGCAGCAGGGGCGGGAGCCCCTACGAGCAGTACTTC
CDR3aa: CASSRGGSPYEQYF

d_gene: TRBD2
v_gene: TRBV2
abundance: .
j_gene: TRBJ2-5
CDR3nt: TGTGCCACCTCGTCTGTACTAGCGGGAGGGCAAGAGACCCAGTACTTC
CDR3aa: CATSSVLAGGQETQYF

d_gene: .
v_gene: TRBV10-1
abundance: .
j_gene: TRBJ1-6
CDR3nt: TGCGCCAGCAGTGAGGTGGGGTTTTCACCCCTCCACTTT
CDR3aa: CASSEVGFSPLHF

d_gene: TRBD2
v_gene: TRBV5-1
abundance: once
j_gene: TRBJ2-1
CDR3nt: TGCGCCAGCAGCTTGGGCGTTTTACTAGCGGGGGGAAACAATGAGCAGTTCTTC
CDR3aa: CASSLGVLLAGGNNEQFF

d_gene: TRBD2
v_gene: TRBV15
abundance: .
j_gene: TRBJ2-3
CDR3nt: TGTGCCACCAGCACAGCGGGGAGCACAGATACGCAGTATTTT
CDR3aa: CATSTAGSTDTQYF

d_gene: .
v_gene: TRBV18
abundance: .
j_gene: TRBJ2-2
CDR3nt: TGTGCCAGCTCACCAGCAGGTTACGGGGAGCTGTTTTTT
CDR3aa: CASSPAGYGELFF

d_gene: .
v_gene: TRBV11-2
abundance: .
j_gene: TRBJ2-7
CDR3nt: TGTGCCAGCAGCTTAGGTACGAAGACCAACGAGCAGTACTTC
CDR3aa: CASSLGTKTNEQYF

d_gene: .
v_gene: TRBV28
abundance: .
j_gene: TRBJ2-1
CDR3nt: TGTGCCAGCTTGGGGAACCAAATCTACAATGAGCAGTTCTTC
CDR3aa: CASLGNQIYNEQFF

d_gene: .
v_gene: TRBV4-3
abundance: .
j_gene: TRBJ1-4
CDR3nt: TGCGCCAGCAGCCAGGGGGGCGGTGAAAAACTGTTTTTT
CDR3aa: CASSQGGGEKLFF

d_gene: .
v_gene: TRBV6-5
abundance: .
j_gene: TRBJ2-1
CDR3nt: TGTGCCAGCAGTTACCGGGACCCTCTATACAATGAGCAGTTCTTC
CDR3aa: CASSYRDPLYNEQFF

d_gene: .
v_gene: TRBV19
abundance: once
j_gene: TRBJ2-7
CDR3nt: TGTGCCAGTAGAGACGAGGGGGATACGAAGCAGTACTTC
CDR3aa: CASRDEGDTKQYF

d_gene: .
v_gene: TRBV6-1
abundance: .
j_gene: TRBJ2-6
CDR3nt: TGTGCCAGCAGTGAAAGGTGGGGGCTCATGGCCAACGTCCTGACTTTC
CDR3aa: CASSERWGLMANVLTF

d_gene: .
v_gene: TRBV6-5
abundance: once
j_gene: TRBJ1-4
CDR3nt: TGTGCCAGCAGTTACCAGGGCGGTGAAAAACTGTTTTTT
CDR3aa: CASSYQGGEKLFF

d_gene: .
v_gene: TRBV9
abundance: .
j_gene: TRBJ1-1
CDR3nt: TGTGCCAGCAGCACCGGTACGAACACTGAAGCTTTCTTT
CDR3aa: CASSTGTNTEAFF

d_gene: .
v_gene: TRBV5-4
abundance: .
j_gene: TRBJ2-3
CDR3nt: TGTGCCAGCAGCTTGGCGGGTGTCTCTACCACAGATACGCAGTATTTT
CDR3aa: CASSLAGVSTTDTQYF

d_gene: .
v_gene: TRBV19
abundance: once
j_gene: TRBJ2-7
CDR3nt: TGTGCCAGTAGTTTAGGTGGGGCCCTCTCCGAGCAGTACTTC
CDR3aa: CASSLGGALSEQYF

d_gene: TRBD1
v_gene: TRBV9
abundance: .
j_gene: TRBJ2-2
CDR3nt: TGTGCCAGCAGCCGAGGGACAGTGAACACCGGGGAGCTGTTTTTT
CDR3aa: CASSRGTVNTGELFF

d_gene: .
v_gene: TRBV6-1
abundance: many
j_gene: TRBJ1-2
CDR3nt: TGTGCCAGCAGCCCTCAAGGTGAACGAGGCTACACCTTC
CDR3aa: CASSPQGERGYTF

d_gene: .
v_gene: TRBV19
abundance: .
j_gene: TRBJ2-3
CDR3nt: TGTGCCAGTAGTGCGGACAGCACAGATACGCAGTATTTT
CDR3aa: CASSADSTDTQYF

d_gene: .
v_gene: TRBV5-1
abundance: .
j_gene: TRBJ2-1
CDR3nt: TGCGCCAGCAGCAATACAGATCGGTCCTACAATGAGCAGTTCTTC
CDR3aa: CASSNTDRSYNEQFF

d_gene: .
v_gene: TRBV6-1
abundance: .
j_gene: TRBJ1-2
CDR3nt: TGTGCCAGCATGGGGCAGGGTTACTATGGCTACACCTTC
CDR3aa: CASMGQGYYGYTF

d_gene: .
v_gene: TRBV5-1
abundance: .
j_gene: TRBJ1-1
CDR3nt: TGCGCCAGCAGCTGGGGGACCTTGAACACTGAAGCTTTCTTT
CDR3aa: CASSWGTLNTEAFF

d_gene: TRBD2
v_gene: TRBV7-4
abundance: .
j_gene: TRBJ2-3
CDR3nt: TGTGCCAGCAGCCTTAGCGGGGGGGCTACAGATACGCAGTATTTT
CDR3aa: CASSLSGGATDTQYF

d_gene: .
v_gene: TRBV6-6
abundance: .
j_gene: TRBJ2-3
CDR3nt: TGTGCCAGCACAGCCCAGGATTTAACGTATACGCAGTATTTT
CDR3aa: CASTAQDLTYTQYF

d_gene: TRBD1
v_gene: TRBV5-4
abundance: .
j_gene: TRBJ1-4
CDR3nt: TGTGCCAGCAGCTTGGGGATGACAGGGGTTGATGAAAAACTGTTTTTT
CDR3aa: CASSLGMTGVDEKLFF

d_gene: .
v_gene: TRBV18
abundance: .
j_gene: TRBJ2-3
CDR3nt: TGTGCCAGCTCACCAAATCCTGCAGATACGCAGTATTTT
CDR3aa: CASSPNPADTQYF

d_gene: .
v_gene: TRBV14
abundance: .
j_gene: TRBJ2-3
CDR3nt: TGTGCCAGCAGCCGAACCAAGTCCCCAGATACGCAGTATTTT
CDR3aa: CASSRTKSPDTQYF

d_gene: .
v_gene: TRBV6-6
abundance: .
j_gene: TRBJ2-7
CDR3nt: TGTGCCAGCAGTCACAGGGGAGGCTACGAGCAGTACTTC
CDR3aa: CASSHRGGYEQYF

d_gene: .
v_gene: TRBV4-2
abundance: .
j_gene: TRBJ2-1
CDR3nt: TGTGCCAGCAGCCAAGAGCGTCAGGGCGATGAGCAGTTCTTC
CDR3aa: CASSQERQGDEQFF

d_gene: .
v_gene: TRBV5-1
abundance: once
j_gene: TRBJ2-1
CDR3nt: TGCGCCAGCAGAGGGCAGGGCTCCTACAATGAGCAGTTCTTC
CDR3aa: CASRGQGSYNEQFF

d_gene: .
v_gene: TRBV25-1
abundance: .
j_gene: TRBJ2-6
CDR3nt: TGTGCCAGCAGTGGTAGCCAGACGACAATATCTGGGGCCAACGTCCTGACTTTC
CDR3aa: CASSGSQTTISGANVLTF

d_gene: .
v_gene: TRBV6-5
abundance: once
j_gene: TRBJ1-2
CDR3nt: TGTGCCAGCACTGGGACCGGGGGGAACTATGGCTACACCTTC
CDR3aa: CASTGTGGNYGYTF

d_gene: TRBD1
v_gene: TRBV4-3
abundance: .
j_gene: TRBJ1-2
CDR3nt: TGCGCCAGCAGCCAAACGTCGGGACAGAACTATGGCTACACCTTC
CDR3aa: CASSQTSGQNYGYTF

d_gene: .
v_gene: TRBV7-2
abundance: .
j_gene: TRBJ2-5
CDR3nt: TGTGCCAGCAGCTCGGCATTGGTAGGGAAGCAGACCCAGTACTTC
CDR3aa: CASSSALVGKQTQYF

d_gene: .
v_gene: TRBV2
abundance: .
j_gene: TRBJ1-6
CDR3nt: TGTGCCGGCGGTAGCGGGAGGGATAATTCACCCCTCCACTTT
CDR3aa: CAGGSGRDNSPLHF